This T cell receptor (beta chain) was sequenced during a study of shared clonotypes between healthy human individuals. Measured with immunoSEQ multiplex PCR; TCRdb has only the in-frame clones, and not every one. This sample has some 2,500,000 clones, with roughly 90% found just once. For this clone: The target antigen is unknown. The same CDR3 is also encoded by other DNA sequences in this sample.

V was shortened by 0 bases and J by 1 base, with 8 bases between the two germline ends. The CDR3 sequence is 14 residues long. The V gene's germline CDR1 is GTSNPN and CDR2 SVGIG (reference sequence). Caucasian adults residing in Nashville, Tennessee made up all the donors. Study-wide results and limits: Estimated clonotype richness was generally higher in naive than memory subsets.

J is TRBJ2-3 and V is TRBV30; tentative D call: TRBD2 (5 bases). This TCR was sampled from a man younger than 35 in good health. Some clones in this sample may be carry-over from other donors' samples. The specimen sequenced was naive CD4+ T cells from PBMCs. The subset denotes: CD45RA+ positively selected. CDR3: CAWSVGGGTDTQYF. The CDR3 DNA follows: TGTGCCTGGAGTGTCGGAGGAGGCACAGATACGCAGTATTTT.